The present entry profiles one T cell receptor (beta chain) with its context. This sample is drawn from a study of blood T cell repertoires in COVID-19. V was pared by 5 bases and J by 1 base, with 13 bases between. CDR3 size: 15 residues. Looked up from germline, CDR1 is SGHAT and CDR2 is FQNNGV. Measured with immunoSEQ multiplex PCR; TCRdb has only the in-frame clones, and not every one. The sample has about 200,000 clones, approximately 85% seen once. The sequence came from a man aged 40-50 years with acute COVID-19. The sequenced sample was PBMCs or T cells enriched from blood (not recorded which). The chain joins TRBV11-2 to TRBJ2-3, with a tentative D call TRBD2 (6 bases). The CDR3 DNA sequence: TGTGCCAGCAGCATGGGACTCCGCCGCACAGATACGCAGTATTTT. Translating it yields CASSMGLRRTDTQYF.